The 21 T cell receptor beta chains in this list originate from one sample, sequenced in a study of blood T cell repertoires in COVID-19. TCRdb keeps only in-frame clones here, not all; method: immunoSEQ multiplex PCR. The repertoire consists of 75,000 to 100,000 clones, with 60% to 85% occurring once and the leading ten covering approximately 10%. What was sequenced was peripheral blood. The source is a woman aged 80 or older with acute or convalescent COVID-19.

The rearrangement joins TRBV7-2 to TRBJ1-2, with 7 bases that match TRBD1. This CDR3 is 15 amino acids long. V dropped 5 bases and J dropped 6; count of bases not matched to a gene: 12. The V gene's germline CDR1 is SGHTA and CDR2 FQGNSA. CDR3 in amino acids: CASSPVPQGVNGYTF. CDR3 in DNA: TGTGCCAGCAGCCCAGTCCCCCAGGGGGTAAATGGCTACACCTTC.

This clone has more than one count but fewer than ten. The J gene is TRBJ2-5, the V gene TRBV4-2; D call uncertain. The CDR3 is 16 residues long. Germline V gives CDR1 LGHNA, CDR2 YNFKEQ. Trimming left V 2 bases short and J 4 bases short, with 17 bases between. The CDR3, as DNA: TGTGCCAGCAGCCAAATTGGCGGCGGAACTGCAGAGACCCAGTACTTC. Its protein is CASSQIGGGTAETQYF.

This clone was seen a handful of times. The gene calls are TRBV2 and TRBJ1-3; D is unresolved. Germline V gene lookup returns CDR1 SNHLY and CDR2 FYNNEI. The CDR3 spans 12 residues. Trimming left V 6 bases short and J 4 bases short, with 7 bases between. The CDR3 DNA is TGTGCCAGCAGAGGCGGGGGAAACACCATATATTTT. Translated, it gives CASRGGGNTIYF.

The chain combines TRBV5-1 with TRBJ2-2, with TRBD1 matching over 9 bases. Germline V gene sequence: CDR1 SGHRS, CDR2 YFSETQ. CDR3 length: 19 residues. V was clipped by 4 bases and J by 5 bases; unmatched bases: 18. In nucleotides, the CDR3 is TGCGCCAGCAGCCTGGACAGGGGATCCACTTTAACCAGTACCGGGGAGCTGTTTTTT. It specifies CASSLDRGSTLTSTGELFF.

This clone was picked up a small number of times. The V gene is TRBV5-4, the J gene TRBJ2-7; 10 bases match TRBD1. The V gene's germline CDR1 is SGHNT and CDR2 YYREEE (reference sequence). V shed 4 bases, J shed 0 bases, and the junction held 7 bases outside the gene matches. This CDR3 is built from 16 residues. Here the CDR3 reads CASSQTGGSSSYEQYF. Here the CDR3 DNA reads TGTGCCAGCAGCCAGACAGGGGGCTCCAGCTCCTACGAGCAGTACTTC.

This clone was counted a few times. The chain combines TRBV29-1 with TRBJ1-1; no clear D gene. V lost 6 bases and J lost 3, with 14 bases in between. Germline lookup yields CDR1 SQVTM and CDR2 ANQGSEA. The CDR3 has 13 amino acids. The CDR3 sequence is CSVKEMVDTEAFF. In nucleotides, the CDR3 is TGCAGCGTGAAAGAGATGGTGGACACTGAAGCTTTCTTT.

V is TRBV12-3 or TRBV12-4 and J is TRBJ1-5, with D perhaps TRBD1 (6 bases). V dropped 5 bases and J dropped 5 bases, with 10 bases sitting between them. The CDR3 runs to 13 residues. The CDR3: CASSPYRDQPQHF. The CDR3 nucleotides are TGTGCCAGCAGTCCTTACAGGGATCAGCCCCAGCATTTT.

The genes are TRBV9 and TRBJ2-5, with 7 nucleotides matching TRBD2. Trimming cost V 4 bases and J 5 bases; bases outside gene matches: 14. CDR3 size: 16 residues. The V gene's germline CDR1 is SGDLS and CDR2 YYNGEE. DNA of the CDR3: TGTGCCAGCAGCAGAGGGACTCTAGCGGAGGCGGAGACCCAGTACTTC. Amino acids: CASSRGTLAEAETQYF.

This clone was detected only a few times. The genes are TRBV19 and TRBJ1-2; D perhaps matches TRBD1 (6 bases). The germline gives CDR1 LNHDA, CDR2 SQIVND (reference sequence). Trimming cost V 4 bases and J 4 bases, with 19 bases left between them. The CDR3 runs 16 residues. The CDR3: CASSSTGSAAFYGYTF. CDR3 bases: TGTGCCAGTAGTAGTACAGGGTCTGCTGCCTTCTATGGCTACACCTTC.

This clone was detected ten times or more. The junction and the germline gene differ at one end; a read error may be behind it. The rearrangement links TRBV7-9 to TRBJ1-3; D is possibly TRBD1 (6 bases). CDR3 length: 14 amino acids. Germline V gene lookup returns CDR1 SEHNR and CDR2 FQNEAQ (reference sequence). The CDR3 is CASLRDMSGNTIYF. CDR3 coding DNA: TGTGCCAGCCTCCGGGACATGTCTGGCAACACCATATATTTT.

V is TRBV28 and J is TRBJ1-1, with D unresolved. CDR1 is MDHEN, CDR2 SYDVKM, per germline. This CDR3 has 13 amino acids. V was cut by 2 bases and J by 7 bases, with 11 bases left in between. The CDR3 DNA reads TGTGCCAGCAGTTTAGAGCGGTGGGTTGAAGCTTTCTTT. Its protein is CASSLERWVEAFF.

This chain connects TRBV27 to TRBJ2-5, with D possibly matching TRBD1 (5 bases). With 5 bases removed from V and 7 bases from J, the gap between germline ends came to 14 bases. The germline gives CDR1 MNHEY, CDR2 SMNVEV (reference sequence). This CDR3 has 13 residues. This CDR3 reads CASSRTGAGTQYF. The CDR3 DNA reads as TGTGCCAGCAGTCGCACAGGAGCCGGGACCCAGTACTTC.

V and J are TRBV2 and TRBJ1-6; maybe TRBD1 (5 bases). Germline V lookup: CDR1 SNHLY, CDR2 FYNNEI. The length of the CDR3 is 16 residues. Trimming removed 4 bases at V and 0 bases at J, with 10 bases between. The DNA for the CDR3 is TGTGCCAGCAGTGCAGGGCGAAGCTCCTATAATTCACCCCTCCACTTT. Residues: CASSAGRSSYNSPLHF.

Only one count was recorded for this clone. The chain has TRBV5-4 and TRBJ1-6; 7 bases line up with TRBD1. This CDR3 comprises 14 residues. Germline V gene data show CDR1 as SGHNT and CDR2 as YYREEE (reference sequence). V gave up 6 bases and J gave up 7 bases; unmatched junction bases: 7. The CDR3 reads CASNRQGENSPLHF. DNA of the CDR3: TGTGCCAGCAACAGACAGGGTGAAAATTCACCCCTCCACTTT.

The chain joins TRBV5-1 to TRBJ2-7; 7 positions agree with TRBD2. V was pared by 0 bases and J by 0 bases, with 6 bases of the junction left unmatched. The germline V gene encodes CDR1 SGHRS and CDR2 YFSETQ. The CDR3 totals 16 residues. The chain's CDR3 is CASSLAGEGYSYEQYF. In DNA form, the CDR3 reads TGCGCCAGCAGCTTGGCCGGGGAGGGGTACTCCTACGAGCAGTACTTC.

The V gene is TRBV2, the J gene TRBJ1-3; D remains unclear. V gave up 11 bases and J gave up 1 base, with 21 bases separating them. The CDR3 length is 16 residues. Germline CDR1 is SNHLY and CDR2 is FYNNEI. In DNA, the CDR3 is TGTGCCGGCCACCCGGGAGGAGGGTTGTCTGGAAACACCATATATTTT. Encoded protein: CAGHPGGGLSGNTIYF.

This clone was observed a few times. The V call is TRBV7-9, the J call TRBJ2-7; D unclear. Germline loops: CDR1 SEHNR, CDR2 FQNEAQ (reference sequence). CDR3 length: 15 amino acids. Trimming shortened V by 2 bases and J by 1 base, and 12 bases separated the two germline ends. The CDR3: CASSLPLLPSYEQYF. The CDR3 DNA reads TGTGCCAGCAGCTTACCCCTACTACCTTCCTACGAGCAGTACTTC.

This chain joins TRBV11-2 and TRBJ2-1; 8 positions agree with TRBD2. Trimming removed 5 bases from V and 10 bases from J; junction bases left unmatched: 13. This CDR3 contains 15 residues. Germline V gene sequence: CDR1 SGHAT, CDR2 FQNNGV. In DNA, the CDR3 is TGTGCCAGCAGCCCCGGGGTAGCGGGATCCCCGGAGCAGTTCTTC. Protein sequence: CASSPGVAGSPEQFF.

The V and J genes are TRBV7-2 and TRBJ2-7; 9 bases align to TRBD1. In germline, CDR1 is SGHTA, CDR2 FQGNSA. There are 15 residues in the CDR3. J lost 6 bases, V lost 1 base, and 7 bases had no gene match. CDR3 coding DNA: TGTGCCAGCAGCTTAGTGGCGGACAGGGGAGGCGAGCAGTACTTC. Translation: CASSLVADRGGEQYF.

The sample holds one count of this clone. As DNA, the CDR3 is TGTGCCAGCAGCTTACGGGAACAGCAAGTGCCTCAAGAGACCCAGTACTTC. Translated, it gives CASSLREQQVPQETQYF. The rearrangement joins TRBV7-8 to TRBJ2-5; maybe TRBD2 (5 bases). Trimming removed 2 bases at V and 2 bases at J, with 18 bases between. The CDR3 has 17 residues. CDR1 and CDR2 from the germline V gene are SGHVS and FQNEAQ. The full variable domain, completed using reference TRBV7-8 and TRBJ2-5, is GAGVSQSPRYKVAKRGQDVALRCDPISGHVSLFWYQQALGQGPEFLTYFQNEAQLDKSGLPSDRFFAERPEGSVSTLKIQRTQQEDSAVYLCASSLREQQVPQETQYFGPGTRLLVL.

Remarks on this clone: An end of the junction differs from the germline gene, which may be a read error. Additional DNA sequences in this sample encode the identical CDR3. The genes are TRBV6-1 and TRBJ1-1; TRBD1 matches at 7 bases. The CDR3 has 12 residues. The germline gives CDR1 MNHNS, CDR2 SASEGT. CDR3: CASKGGYTEAFF. The CDR3 DNA reads as TGTGCCAGCAAAGGGGGCTACACCGAAGCTTTCTTT.